This TCR beta chain derives from a study of CD8+CD57+ T cells in acquired aplastic anemia. The sequenced patients had an expansion of CD8+CD57+ cells seen by flow cytometry. Every patient had severe acquired aplastic anemia. Patients were treatment-naive when blood was sampled. This clonotype appeared many times. The study profiled TCR beta VDJ and CDR3 using genomic DNA as template. One entry per CDR3 protein, called by TCRdb with MiXCR from the reads. The table shows around 80,000 distinct CDR3 sequences, with 70% occurring only once. This CDR3 has 16 amino acids. With V trimmed by 1 base and J by 5 bases, 6 bases remained unmatched. In germline, CDR1 is SNHLY, CDR2 FYNNEI.

Sequencing was carried out using sorted CD4+, CD8+, or CD8+CD57+ T cells (not recorded which) from PBMCs. This TCR came from a human donor with aplastic anemia. The chain employs TRBV2 and TRBJ2-3; 10 positions match TRBD2. CDR3 protein: CASSEVVLAGEDTQYF. As DNA, the CDR3 is TGTGCCAGCAGTGAAGTGGTTCTAGCGGGAGAAGATACGCAGTATTTT.